This record looks at one T cell receptor beta chain sequence and its context. Its antigen is still unknown. This sample is drawn from a study of Ad26.COV2.S vaccination and SARS-CoV-2 variants. Described treatment: 19 received Ad26.COV2.S at low or high dose, single or two shots; roughly five received placebo; per-sample allocation not given. Day 63 following the first vaccine or placebo injection was when the samples were taken. CDR3 length: 15 amino acids. Germline lookup yields CDR1 MDHEN and CDR2 SYDVKM. Trimming took off 6 bases at V and 3 bases at J, with 18 bases between the two ends. Study-wide findings and caveats: Greater spike-specific TCR breadth was seen in vaccine recipients than in placebo recipients.

Using immunoSEQ multiplex PCR, the repertoire was profiled, and TCRdb retains in-frame clones only, with some absent. The profile shows around 340,000 clones, 88% of them singletons. The J gene is TRBJ2-7, the V gene TRBV28, with D tentatively TRBD2 (6 bases). This receptor was identified in a person between 18 and 65 years old who received the Ad26.COV2.S COVID-19 vaccine or a placebo. Sequencing was performed on peripheral blood, taken in a trial of Ad26.COV2.S vaccine versus placebo. CDR3: CASSPPGAGFYEQYF. The DNA for the CDR3 is TGTGCCAGCAGCCCACCTGGGGCGGGGTTCTACGAGCAGTACTTC.